Included here is one T cell receptor (beta chain) sequence, with context. This specimen comes from a study of CD8 T cells in Susac syndrome. The germline V gene has CDR1 SGHTA and CDR2 FQGTGA. The V gene end was trimmed by 5 bases and the J gene end by 2 bases; junction bases not matched to a gene: 2. This CDR3 has 13 residues. With random hexamers, roughly 0.45 to 1 ug RNA was reverse transcribed. An immunoSEQ multiplex PCR generated amplified TCR beta CDR3 products spanning 54 Vbeta and 13 Jbeta. TCRdb re-called the immunoSEQ multiplex PCR reads with MiXCR, one entry per CDR3 protein. The table lists some 240,000 distinct CDR3 sequences, less than 96% of them singletons.

V gene TRBV7-3 combines with J gene TRBJ2-5, with 7 bases matching TRBD2. Input material: CD4+ T cells from PBMCs. The TCR was taken from a human donor with Susac syndrome. The CDR3 DNA reads TGTGCCAGCAGCGGGGGGGGGCAAGAGACCCAGTACTTC. It is translated as CASSGGGQETQYF.